A single sample gave rise to the 8 T cell receptor beta chains below, sequenced in a study of blood T cell repertoires in COVID-19. Data came from immunoSEQ multiplex PCR; TCRdb stores just in-frame clones and leaves some out. Of over 45,000 clones in the sample, 65% to 85% were seen once. Source material: peripheral blood. The receptors here all came from a woman of 80 years or more with acute or convalescent COVID-19.

V gene TRBV5-1 combines with J gene TRBJ1-2, with 7 bases lining up with TRBD1. The V gene end was trimmed by 2 bases and the J gene end by 8 bases; junction bases not matched to a gene: 3. The CDR3 is 12 residues long. Germline values: CDR1 SGHRS, CDR2 YFSETQ. The CDR3 sequence is CASSFTGDGYTF. The DNA for the CDR3 is TGCGCCAGCAGCTTCACAGGGGACGGCTACACCTTC.

This sequence joins TRBV11-3 and TRBJ2-7, with 7 bases that match TRBD2. This CDR3 has 16 residues. Germline V lookup: CDR1 SGHNT, CDR2 YENEEA. V lost 2 bases to trimming and J lost 3 bases; unmatched junction nucleotides: 10. The CDR3 coding sequence is TGTGCCAGCAGCTTACAATCGGGGGGTTTGGGCTACGAGCAGTACTTC. Protein product: CASSLQSGGLGYEQYF. The complete variable domain, with remaining parts taken from reference TRBV11-3 and TRBJ2-7, reads EAGVVQSPRYKIIEKKQPVAFWCNPISGHNTLYWYLQNLGQGPELLIRYENEEAVDDSQLPKDRFSAERLKGVDSTLKIQPAELGDSAVYLCASSLQSGGLGYEQYFGPGTRLTVT.

The rearrangement links TRBV25-1 to TRBJ2-7; 7 nucleotides line up with TRBD2. The germline V gene encodes CDR1 MGHDK and CDR2 SYGVNS. V dropped 5 bases and J dropped 2; count of bases not matched to a gene: 3. The CDR3 consists of 13 residues. The DNA of the CDR3 is TGTGCCAGCAGTCCCGGGGGGACCTACGAGCAGTACTTC. It encodes CASSPGGTYEQYF.

The genes are TRBV5-1 and TRBJ1-3, with a tentative D call TRBD1 (5 bases). Germline V gives CDR1 SGHRS, CDR2 YFSETQ. V lost 0 bases and J 2 bases, leaving 12 bases between the germline ends. The CDR3 consists of 16 residues. The CDR3 here is CASSLEGREPGNTIYF. CDR3 sequence (DNA): TGCGCCAGCAGCTTGGAGGGCAGGGAACCTGGAAACACCATATATTTT.

The table lists this clone with a count of one. The gene calls are TRBV19 and TRBJ1-5, with D maybe TRBD1 (6 bases). V was shortened by 11 bases and J by 5 bases, with 16 bases between the two germline ends. This CDR3 spans 13 amino acids. Germline V gene sequence: CDR1 LNHDA, CDR2 SQIVND (reference sequence). CDR3 DNA sequence: TGTGCCGGATCTGGAGGACAGCATCAGCCCCAGCATTTT. This gives the protein CAGSGGQHQPQHF. The full variable domain, its missing parts supplied by reference TRBV19 and TRBJ1-5, is DGGITQSPKYLFRKEGQNVTLSCEQNLNHDAMYWYRQDPGQGLRLIYYSQIVNDFQKGDIAEGYSVSREKKESFPLTVTSAQKNPTAFYLCAGSGGQHQPQHFGDGTRLSIL.

The V and J genes are TRBV2 and TRBJ1-3; tentatively, D is TRBD1 (6 bases). Germline V gene data show CDR1 as SNHLY and CDR2 as FYNNEI. The CDR3 is 13 amino acids. With 11 bases removed from V and 5 bases from J, the gap between germline ends came to 16 bases. The CDR3 DNA sequence: TGTGCCTCCCAGGGGTACAGCAGAAACACCATATATTTT. This translates into CASQGYSRNTIYF. The full variable domain, in which reference TRBV2 and TRBJ1-3 provide the parts outside the CDR3, is EPEVTQTPSHQVTQMGQEVILRCVPISNHLYFYWYRQILGQKVEFLVSFYNNEISEKSEIFDDQFSVERPDGSNFTLKIRSTKLEDSAMYFCASQGYSRNTIYFGEGSWLTVV.

This chain links TRBV29-1 with TRBJ1-5, with 9 bases identical to TRBD1. The length of the CDR3 is 15 residues. The germline gives CDR1 SQVTM, CDR2 ANQGSEA. V gave up 5 bases and J gave up 4 bases; unmatched junction bases: 9. The CDR3 region is CSVLGQGGTNQPQHF. CDR3 DNA: TGCAGCGTTTTGGGACAGGGCGGAACAAATCAGCCCCAGCATTTT.

This clone was found once. CDR3 nucleotides: TGCGCCAGCAGCTTGGGTCGCTGGAACAGGGGGACCTTGAACACTGAAGCTTTCTTT. It is translated as CASSLGRWNRGTLNTEAFF. The V gene is TRBV5-1, the J gene TRBJ1-1; 8 bases match TRBD1. V trimming: 0 bases; J trimming: 0 bases; junction bases outside the gene matches: 13. Germline CDR1 is SGHRS and CDR2 is YFSETQ. The CDR3 runs to 19 residues. Drawing the rest from reference TRBV5-1 and TRBJ1-1, the complete variable domain is KAGVTQTPRYLIKTRGQQVTLSCSPISGHRSVSWYQQTPGQGLQFLFEYFSETQRNKGNFPGRFSGRQFSNSRSEMNVSTLELGDSALYLCASSLGRWNRGTLNTEAFFGQGTRLTVV.